This T cell receptor (beta chain) was documented in a study of blood T cell repertoires in COVID-19. About the study: The United States, Italy and Spain provided the acute and convalescent COVID-19 samples.

The CDR3 runs 16 residues. Germline V gene lookup returns CDR1 SGHRS and CDR2 YFSETQ. Unmatched junction bases numbered 2, after V lost 0 bases and J lost 5 bases. Per the study methods: Amplifying reference gene primers gave estimates of nucleated cell counts. This table comes from immunoSEQ multiplex PCR, and its TCRdb copy is limited to in-frame clones, with some not included. V and J calls and clone size come straight from that table; D and trimming were deduced from the DNA. The sample consists of about 160,000 clones, around four fifths of them appearing once. The sample consisted of peripheral blood. The genes are TRBV5-1 and TRBJ2-1, with 13 nucleotides matching TRBD2. The origin of this receptor is a man between 65 and 85 years old with acute or convalescent COVID-19. CDR3 amino acids: CASSLGGLAGNNEQFF. In DNA form, the CDR3 reads TGCGCCAGCAGCTTGGGGGGACTAGCGGGGAACAATGAGCAGTTCTTC.